The source of this T cell receptor (beta chain) is a study of metastatic and nonmetastatic thyroid tumors. Turning to the study itself: Comparison of repertoires was carried out across blood and tumor or nodule tissue from malignant and benign thyroid patients. Study observations and caveats: Malignant thyroid tumors reportedly had TCR beta diversity that was significantly higher than in benign nodules, in blood and tumor.

In the source study's methods: A papillary thyroid cancer distant-metastasis classifier was built from CDR3 differences across clinicopathological groups. TCRdb re-clonotyped the PCR reads through MiXCR. What appears here as the V and J calls and clone size reflects TCRdb's work, not the paper's. Here the sample spans tens of thousands of clones, over 15% being singletons. Until they underwent thyroid surgery, no patient had received any treatment. This clone was counted at least ten times. What it binds is not known. Trimming removed 0 bases from V and 2 bases from J; junction bases left unmatched: 12. Germline V CDR1 and CDR2: DFQATT, SNEGSKA (reference sequence). The CDR3 has 18 residues.

The chain carries TRBV20-1 and TRBJ2-2, with 7 bases matching TRBD1. The sample comprised blood. The TCR originated in a male donor with papillary thyroid cancer or a benign thyroid nodule (not recorded which). Some clones in this sample may be carry-over from other donors' samples. The CDR3 loop reads CSARDLPSRTGNTGELFF. CDR3 sequence (DNA): TGCAGTGCTAGAGATTTGCCGAGCAGGACAGGCAACACCGGGGAGCTGTTTTTT.